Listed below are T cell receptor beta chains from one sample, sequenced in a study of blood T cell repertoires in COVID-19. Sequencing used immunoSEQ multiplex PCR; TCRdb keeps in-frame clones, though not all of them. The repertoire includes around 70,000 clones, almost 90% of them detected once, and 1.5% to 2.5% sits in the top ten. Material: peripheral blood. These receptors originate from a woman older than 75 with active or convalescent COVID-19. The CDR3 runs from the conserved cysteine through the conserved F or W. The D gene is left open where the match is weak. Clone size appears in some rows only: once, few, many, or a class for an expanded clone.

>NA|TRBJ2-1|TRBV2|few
CASSHRQSNSLNEQFF
TGTGCCAGCAGTCATCGACAGTCAAATTCCCTTAATGAGCAGTTCTTC
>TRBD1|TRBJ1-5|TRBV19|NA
CASSPRTGVTSNQPQHF
TGTGCCAGTAGTCCTCGGACAGGGGTGACGAGCAATCAGCCCCAGCATTTT
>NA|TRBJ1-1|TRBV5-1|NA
CASSLESRGAEAFF
TGCGCCAGCAGCTTGGAATCCAGGGGAGCTGAAGCTTTCTTT
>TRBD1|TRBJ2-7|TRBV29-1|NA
CSVRTGLGYEQYF
TGCAGCGTAAGGACAGGGTTGGGTTACGAGCAGTACTTC
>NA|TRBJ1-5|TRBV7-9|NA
CASSQGISNQPQHF
TGTGCCAGCAGCCAGGGGATTAGCAATCAGCCCCAGCATTTT
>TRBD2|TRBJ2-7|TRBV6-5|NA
CASSPGTSYYEQYF
TGTGCCAGCAGCCCCGGGACTAGCTACTACGAGCAGTACTTC
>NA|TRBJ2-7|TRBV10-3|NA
CAVRVAGYEQYF
TGTGCCGTCCGGGTCGCTGGCTACGAGCAGTACTTC
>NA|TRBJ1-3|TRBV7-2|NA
CASSLGGASGNTIYF
TGTGCCAGCAGCTTAGGAGGAGCCTCTGGAAACACCATATATTTT
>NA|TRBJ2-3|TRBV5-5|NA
CASSLGRNTDTQYF
TGTGCCAGCAGCTTGGGGCGGAACACAGATACGCAGTATTTT
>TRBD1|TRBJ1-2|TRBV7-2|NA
CASSLVMGQVNYGYTF
TGTGCCAGCAGCTTAGTAATGGGACAGGTGAACTATGGCTACACCTTC
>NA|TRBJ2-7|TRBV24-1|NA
CATGEVTGLSYEQYF
TGTGCCACAGGGGAGGTCACGGGGCTTTCATACGAGCAGTACTTC
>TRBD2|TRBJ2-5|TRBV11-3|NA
CASSLPGGETQYF
TGTGCCAGCAGCTTACCGGGAGGAGAGACCCAGTACTTC
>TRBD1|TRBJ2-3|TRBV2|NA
CASSEWQGVDTQYF
TGTGCCAGCAGTGAATGGCAGGGGGTAGATACGCAGTATTTT